A selection of T cell receptor beta chains follows, all from one sample in a study of blood T cell repertoires in COVID-19. Generated by immunoSEQ multiplex PCR, the TCRdb table keeps only in-frame clones and is missing some. The table lists approximately 150,000 clones, 80% of them singletons, with 4.5% to 7.5% in the top ten. Sequencing used PBMCs or T cells enriched from blood (not recorded which). These receptors all come from a middle-aged man who had recovered from COVID-19. Each CDR3 is given with its conserved first and last residue. The D gene is left open where the match is weak. Clone sizes are given selectively: once, few, many, or a class where the clone is expanded.

cdr3_nt cdr3_aa clone_size v_call cdr3_length j_call d_call
TGTGCCACCAGTGATGGGACAGGGGGCGGGGTGAACACTGAAGCTTTCTTT CATSDGTGGGVNTEAFF . TRBV24-1 17 TRBJ1-1 TRBD1
TGTGCCAGCAGTTACTCGTCCTATAATTCACCCCTCCACTTT CASSYSSYNSPLHF . TRBV11-3 14 TRBJ1-6 .
TGTGCCAGTAGTCCAGACAGGCTACAGGGCTACACCTTC CASSPDRLQGYTF . TRBV19 13 TRBJ1-2 .
TGTGCCAGCAGCTGGCGGGGAGACTACAATGAGCAGTTCTTC CASSWRGDYNEQFF . TRBV11-3 14 TRBJ2-1 .
TGTGCCAGCAGTTTATCGGCGGGGTCCGCCAGACGGGCGCGAAAACTGTTTTTT CASSLSAGSARRARKLFF . TRBV27 18 TRBJ1-4 .
TGTGCTAGTGCCCTAGAGGGGGGGCCAGCAGATACGCAGTATTTT CASALEGGPADTQYF . TRBV12-5 15 TRBJ2-3 .
TGTGCCAGCAGGGGACAGGGATCCTCTGGAAACACCATATATTTT CASRGQGSSGNTIYF . TRBV9 15 TRBJ1-3 TRBD1
TGTGCCAGCAGCTACCGGACTAGCGGGGGGGCCCGGGCCGGGGAGCTGTTTTTT CASSYRTSGGARAGELFF . TRBV5-4 18 TRBJ2-2 TRBD2
TGTGCCAGCAGCTTCGGGACTAGCGGGTCCACCGGGGAGCTGTTTTTT CASSFGTSGSTGELFF . TRBV11-2 16 TRBJ2-2 TRBD2
TGTGCCAGCAGCCCGGCGGGGGGTGGCTACACCTTC CASSPAGGGYTF . TRBV7-3 12 TRBJ1-2 .
TGTGCCAGCAGTCCCCCCCCACGAGGAGAGACCCAGTACTTC CASSPPPRGETQYF . TRBV2 14 TRBJ2-5 .
TGTGCCAGCAGACCCGGGACAGGGGTTTTCTCCGAGCAGTTCTTC CASRPGTGVFSEQFF once TRBV6-5 15 TRBJ2-1 TRBD1
TGCGCCAGCATGGGCGGGGGCGCGGGTGAAAAACTGTTTTTT CASMGGGAGEKLFF few TRBV5-1 14 TRBJ1-4 .
TGTGCCAGCAGCTCCCAGGGGGCCCTCTCTGGAAACACCATATATTTT CASSSQGALSGNTIYF few TRBV7-3 16 TRBJ1-3 TRBD1
TGTGCCAGTAGTATAGGGGACAGTTCCTACAATGAGCAGTTCTTC CASSIGDSSYNEQFF . TRBV19 15 TRBJ2-1 TRBD1
TGTGCCAGCAGCTTCACAGGGGGTAACATTCAGTACTTC CASSFTGGNIQYF once TRBV6-2/TRBV6-3 13 TRBJ2-4 TRBD1
TGTGCCAGCGGGACAGGTGGCTATGGCTACACCTTC CASGTGGYGYTF once TRBV27 12 TRBJ1-2 TRBD1
TGTGCCAGCTCTTCCCAGGGGATCCCTGAAGCTTTCTTT CASSSQGIPEAFF . TRBV18 13 TRBJ1-1 .
TGTGCCAGCAGCTTCCGGACAGGGTTGCGGGAGACCCAGTACTTC CASSFRTGLRETQYF once TRBV7-9 15 TRBJ2-5 TRBD1
TGTGCCAGCAGCCCTGGGACTGGGGGAGAGACCCAGTACTTC CASSPGTGGETQYF . TRBV7-6 14 TRBJ2-5 .
TGTGCCAGCAGCGTCGGGGAGATAGCCAAAAACATTCAGTACTTC CASSVGEIAKNIQYF few TRBV2 15 TRBJ2-4 .
TGTGCCAGCACCGGCCCCGGGGGCAATCAGCCCCAGCATTTT CASTGPGGNQPQHF . TRBV7-9 14 TRBJ1-5 .
TGTGCGGTGGGACTGGCGGGGGACTCTGGGGCCAACGTCCTGACTTTC CAVGLAGDSGANVLTF . TRBV10-3 16 TRBJ2-6 TRBD2
TGTGCCAGCAGTTTCCGGAACCAAAGGGGCACTGAAGCTTTCTTT CASSFRNQRGTEAFF . TRBV27 15 TRBJ1-1 .
TGTGCCTGGAGCGCTCAGGGGGCGCGGTATGGCTACACCTTC CAWSAQGARYGYTF . TRBV30 14 TRBJ1-2 TRBD1
TGTGCCAGCAGTCCAGCCCGCGGACAGTCAACTGAAGCTTTCTTT CASSPARGQSTEAFF . TRBV25-1 15 TRBJ1-1 .
TGTGCCAGCAAGTTGGGGCGGGGGGGCCGATCCAAAAACATTCAGTACTTC CASKLGRGGRSKNIQYF . TRBV7-6 17 TRBJ2-4 TRBD2
TGCGCCAGCAGCCAAGATGGGGGGATTGGCAATCAGCCCCAGCATTTT CASSQDGGIGNQPQHF . TRBV4-1 16 TRBJ1-5 .
TGTGCCAGCAGTAACCGGGGTCCAAATTCACCCCTCCACTTT CASSNRGPNSPLHF . TRBV6-5 14 TRBJ1-6 .
TGTGCCAGCAGTTTGACAGGGACCTATAATTCACCCCTCCACTTT CASSLTGTYNSPLHF . TRBV2 15 TRBJ1-6 TRBD1
TGTGCCAGCAGCCCCTCCCGGTTTCAGCCCCAGCATTTT CASSPSRFQPQHF . TRBV3-1/TRBV3-2 13 TRBJ1-5 .
TGTGCCAGCAGCCAAGGGCGGGGAGTTCCTTTGTACGAGCAGTACTTC CASSQGRGVPLYEQYF once TRBV14 16 TRBJ2-7 .
TGTGCCAGCAAAACAGCTACCCTACTCCATCAGCCCCAGCATTTT CASKTATLLHQPQHF once TRBV6-5 15 TRBJ1-5 .
TGTGCCAGCAGCCAAAGGGGGGATACGCAGTATTTT CASSQRGDTQYF . TRBV3-1/TRBV3-2 12 TRBJ2-3 .
TGTGCCAGCAGCTTAAACGGGGGTTACAATGAGCAGTTCTTC CASSLNGGYNEQFF . TRBV7-6 14 TRBJ2-1 .
TGCGCCAGCAGCCAGCAGGGGGGCCTCAAGAACACTGAAGCTTTCTTT CASSQQGGLKNTEAFF . TRBV5-1 16 TRBJ1-1 TRBD1
TGCGCCAGCAGCTTGGAAGGGCAGGGGGTGTCAAATGAGCAGTTCTTC CASSLEGQGVSNEQFF . TRBV5-1 16 TRBJ2-1 TRBD1
TGTGCCAGCTCACCACGGATTGATGCGGGCCTAAACACCATATATTTT CASSPRIDAGLNTIYF . TRBV18 16 TRBJ1-3 .
TGTGCCAGCAGCTTAAGAGCGGTGGGTGAGCAGTTCTTC CASSLRAVGEQFF . TRBV7-3 13 TRBJ2-1 .
TGCGCCAGCAGGGGACTAGCCCCAATAGGGGAGCTGTTTTTT CASRGLAPIGELFF . TRBV5-1 14 TRBJ2-2 TRBD2
TGTGCCAGCAGCTCTCCTCGCAGGGAATACTATGGCTACACCTTC CASSSPRREYYGYTF . TRBV9 15 TRBJ1-2 .
TGTGCCACCTCCCCGCCGGGAGATACGCAGTATTTT CATSPPGDTQYF once TRBV19 12 TRBJ2-3 .
TGTGCCGGGGACAGCACTAACTATGGCTACACCTTC CAGDSTNYGYTF . TRBV30 12 TRBJ1-2 TRBD1
TGTGCCAGCAGCCCCCGTGGCGGGGGGGGCGAGACCCAGTACTTC CASSPRGGGGETQYF once TRBV9 15 TRBJ2-5 TRBD2
TGTGCCAGCAGTCCAATACAGGGGGCGGAAACCTATGGCTACACCTTC CASSPIQGAETYGYTF . TRBV7-9 16 TRBJ1-2 TRBD1
TGTGCCAGCAGCCAAGGGACAGGGAAAGGCTACACCTTC CASSQGTGKGYTF . TRBV3-1/TRBV3-2 13 TRBJ1-2 TRBD1
TGTGCCAGCAGTGAAGAGGGGACAGGGGTGTCACCCCTCCACTTT CASSEEGTGVSPLHF . TRBV2 15 TRBJ1-6 TRBD1
TGTGCCAGCAGCTTGGTGCGGGGGGCGGGTTATGAGCAGTTCTTC CASSLVRGAGYEQFF . TRBV5-4 15 TRBJ2-1 TRBD2
TGTGCCAGCAGCCTGACAGGGGCTACGAAGCAGTACTTC CASSLTGATKQYF . TRBV14 13 TRBJ2-7 TRBD1
TGTGCCAGCTCGACTAGCACAGATACGCAGTATTTT CASSTSTDTQYF . TRBV2 12 TRBJ2-3 .
TGTGCCAGCTCACAGGGGGTGAAGCCCCAGCATTTT CASSQGVKPQHF . TRBV19 12 TRBJ1-5 TRBD1
TGTGCCAGCAGCTTCAAAACTTTTACAGATACGCAGTATTTT CASSFKTFTDTQYF once TRBV7-6 14 TRBJ2-3 .